This is a list of T cell receptor beta chains from one sample in a study of early T cells in non-severe SARS-CoV-2 infection. TCRdb analysed the 5' RACE reads with MiXCR anew, one entry per CDR3 protein. In the table there are tens of thousands of distinct CDR3 sequences, around 10% of which are singletons. The sample in question was whole blood, obtained at baseline. Source of these receptors: an adult who was a healthcare worker with PCR-confirmed SARS-CoV-2 infection or an uninfected control (not recorded which). Each CDR3 is given with its conserved first and last residue. The order of the fields is V gene, clone size, CDR3 protein. Clone size appears in some rows only: once, few, many, or a class for an expanded clone.

V: TRBV11-2
size: few
CDR3: CASSLDPSSLNEQFF

V: TRBV6-2/TRBV6-3
size: .
CDR3: CASGQGVSTEAFF

V: TRBV6-5
size: .
CDR3: CASSYGLPATGNTIYF

V: TRBV18
size: few
CDR3: CASSPGTGGYEQYF

V: TRBV7-6
size: many
CDR3: CASSPSVRTNEKLFF

V: TRBV4-3
size: few
CDR3: CASSQDSTGEQYF

V: TRBV2
size: many
CDR3: CASSEGGGGSYNVLTF

V: TRBV3-1
size: .
CDR3: CASSRLGAGNEQFF

V: TRBV30
size: few
CDR3: CAWSDGTDTQYF

V: TRBV6-5
size: many
CDR3: CASSYGTEGLETQYF

V: TRBV7-9
size: few
CDR3: CASSSTGAASQETQYF